This T cell receptor (beta chain) was obtained from a study of T-cell memory formation after mild COVID-19. Study information: TCR clusters were largely donor specific. The study's findings and limits: Memory cells collected pre-infection included some clones that later responded, suggesting cross-reactive memory joined. CD4+ contracting clones lay mainly in CM and EM, CD8+ ones in EMRA.

This clonotype was seen a few times. Its antigen is unknown. TCRdb reprocessed the 5' RACE reads via MiXCR and lists one record per CDR3 protein. Seen here are about 270,000 distinct CDR3 sequences, around 15% observed once, and the top ten hold 23%. The V gene lost 4 bases and the J gene lost 2 bases, with 16 bases spanning the gap. The CDR3 consists of 16 residues. CDR1 and CDR2 from the germline V gene are SGHNT and YYREEE (reference sequence). The receptor was isolated from a man aged 18 to 29 who had mild COVID-19 (a few samples of this study predate the infection). Cell type and time point are not known. Sequenced sample: PBMCs or a T cell subset sorted from them (not recorded which). The chain combines TRBV5-4 with TRBJ2-1, with TRBD2 as a possible D gene (7 bases). The CDR3 DNA reads TGTGCCAGCAGCCAGTCCCAGGGGACTACCTACAATGAGCAGTTCTTC. Encoded protein: CASSQSQGTTYNEQFF. Full variable domain (rest looked up from reference TRBV5-4 and TRBJ2-1): ETGVTQSPTHLIKTRGQQVTLRCSSQSGHNTVSWYQQALGQGPQFIFQYYREEENGRGNFPPRFSGLQFPNYSSELNVNALELDDSALYLCASSQSQGTTYNEQFFGPGTRLTVL.